This TCR beta chain was recorded in a study of T cell repertoires in urothelial bladder cancer (dated by TCRdb to the late 2010s). Regarding the study in general: Of the roughly twelve resected lesions, three were clinical stage cT0, three were cTa, three were cT1, and three were cT2 or greater. TCR repertoire clonality in bladder tumors was compared with TCR repertoire clonality in benign bladder inflammation. Eleven to twelve patients with bladder lesions undergoing transurethral resection were identified prospectively. Twelve resected bladder lesions were studied, comprising urothelial carcinoma (UC+) and benign (UC-) specimens. What the work shows at the level of the full study, not this receptor alone: In carcinoma specimens a single T-cell clone made up as much as 17% of infiltrating lymphocytes, compared with roughly 2% in benign specimens. Urothelial carcinoma specimens contained fewer T cells than benign specimens, with a median of approximately 5,000 versus 26,000. Median tumor infiltrating lymphocyte percentage was approximately 1.9% in carcinoma specimens and about 13% in benign specimens.

The TCR beta chain CDR3 region was sequenced with the immunoSEQ assay. As for the original processing: For every specimen, the T-cell fraction, clonal dominance and maximum TCR clone frequency were calculated. TCRdb obtained this table from immuneACCESS and retained in-frame rearrangements with V and J assigned. These tables miss some clones; where compared with another copy, unresolved V genes account for less than half of the shortfall, and the remainder is unexplained. The V and J calls and the clone size are those of that table, but D and trimming were determined from the DNA. The sample profile shows about 910 clones; about 73% of them were found once. The biggest ten clones account for under 25% of the sample. Bladder lesion specimens were obtained at transurethral resection and were stored at -80C. DNA was isolated from the bladder specimens obtained at transurethral resection. For this clone: Its binding antigen is unknown. The record has no base qualities; no much larger clone is one base away.

CDR1 and CDR2 (SEHNR, FQNEAQ) derive from the germline V gene (reference sequence). Trimming leaves V shorter by 5 bases and J shorter by 1 base, with the junction holding 9 bases beyond the gene matches. Including cysteine and phenylalanine, the CDR3 has 18 amino acids. Only the CDR3 DNA stays, 54 bases, in frame from base 1. The sequence is built from TRBV7-9 and TRBJ2-6; TRBD2 aligns with 9 central bases. The sample comprised tumor-infiltrating cells from bladder cancer. This clonotype was obtained from a human donor with urothelial carcinoma. The DNA sequence is given as TGTGCCAGCAGCCCCCCGGCGGGGGGGACTTCTGGGGCCAACGTCCTGACTTTC. Translated, this gives CASSPPAGGTSGANVLTF.